The 29 T cell receptor beta chains below were found in one sample sequenced in a study of OX40 agonist ivuxolimab in advanced cancers. Libraries were prepared by immunoSEQ multiplex PCR; TCRdb keeps only in-frame clonotypes and omits some of them. The sample lists fewer than 70,000 clones, 84% occurring once. Source: CD4+ or CD8+ T cells sorted from blood, taken in a trial of the OX40 agonist ivuxolimab. Receptors were obtained from an adult with an advanced solid tumor such as melanoma, head and neck, liver or kidney cancer.

V gene TRBV28 combines with J gene TRBJ1-2; no firm D call. The CDR3 contains 11 residues. Germline CDR1 MDHEN, CDR2 SYDVKM. Trimming pared 6 bases from V and 8 bases from J, leaving 10 bases between. This CDR3 reads CASRGTRGYTF. The CDR3, as DNA: TGTGCCAGCAGGGGTACGAGGGGCTACACCTTC.

V is TRBV6-1 and J is TRBJ2-2; a weak D match, TRBD2 (6 bases). The germline gives CDR1 MNHNS, CDR2 SASEGT. The CDR3 covers 14 residues. Trimming left V 11 bases short and J 8 bases short, with 21 bases between. DNA of the CDR3: TGTGCCGCCCACTCCTCGGGCGGGAAGGGGGAGCTGTTTTTT. Its translation is CAAHSSGGKGELFF.

V is TRBV27 and J is TRBJ2-7, with 8 bases that match TRBD2. CDR3 length equals 15 residues. The germline V gene encodes CDR1 MNHEY and CDR2 SMNVEV (reference sequence). The V and J ends lost 2 bases and 3 bases, in that order; junction bases with no gene match: 6. CDR3 in DNA: TGTGCCAGCAGTTTAGCGGGAGGACCGAGCTACGAGCAGTACTTC. Translated: CASSLAGGPSYEQYF.

The V call is TRBV6-5, the J call TRBJ2-2; the D gene could be TRBD1 or TRBD2 (5 bases each). V was clipped by 4 bases and J by 5 bases, with 14 bases between them. Germline assignment: CDR1 MNHEY and CDR2 SVGAGI. The CDR3 is 15 amino acids. CDR3 in DNA: TGTGCCAGCAGTTCCCGCTTGGGGGAAACCGGGGAGCTGTTTTTT. Translated: CASSSRLGETGELFF.

This clone was seen a few times. The chain recombines TRBV10-3 with TRBJ1-1; 7 positions agree with TRBD1. This CDR3 has 16 residues. Per the germline V gene, CDR1 is ENHRY and CDR2 is SYGVKD. The J segment lost 1 base and the V segment lost 3 bases, leaving 8 bases of the junction unmatched. The CDR3 protein is CAISDSTGRPNTEAFF. CDR3 coding DNA: TGTGCCATCAGTGATTCGACAGGGAGACCGAACACTGAAGCTTTCTTT.

The chain is built from TRBV7-9 and TRBJ1-4; D unresolved. Trimming shortened V by 5 bases and J by 8 bases, and 18 bases separated the two germline ends. Germline V gene lookup returns CDR1 SEHNR and CDR2 FQNEAQ (reference sequence). The CDR3 consists of 15 residues. The chain's CDR3 is CASSPRRNVGEKLFF. CDR3 coding DNA: TGTGCCAGCAGCCCTAGAAGGAACGTGGGGGAAAAACTGTTTTTT.

This chain uses TRBV29-1 with TRBJ2-1; D is perhaps TRBD2 (5 bases). The CDR3 loop spans 13 amino acids. Trimming shortened V by 3 bases and J by 3 bases, and 9 bases separated the two germline ends. CDR1 is SQVTM and CDR2 is ANQGSEA in the germline V gene. DNA for the CDR3: TGCAGCGTTGAGACGGCGGGCTACAATGAGCAGTTCTTC. Its translation: CSVETAGYNEQFF.

The genes are TRBV29-1 and TRBJ2-1; 12 bases agree with TRBD2. Germline CDR1 and CDR2: SQVTM and ANQGSEA. CDR3 length: 15 residues. The ends lost 5 bases at V and 3 bases at J; junction bases unmatched: 5. CDR3 nucleotide sequence: TGCAGCGTTACGCCGGGACTAGCGGGCTACAATGAGCAGTTCTTC. As protein: CSVTPGLAGYNEQFF.

This chain connects TRBV28 to TRBJ2-1; D not resolved. Per the germline V gene, CDR1 is MDHEN and CDR2 is SYDVKM. The ends were cut back, 11 bases at V and 7 bases at J, with 18 bases in the middle. This CDR3 contains 13 residues. The CDR3 region is CAAFGPGQNEQFF. In DNA, the CDR3 is TGTGCCGCCTTTGGTCCAGGTCAGAATGAGCAGTTCTTC.

The gene calls are TRBV23-1 and TRBJ2-1; D not resolved. TRBV23-1 is classed as an ORF, of uncertain function. Trimming stripped 7 bases from V and 3 bases from J, with 4 bases between. The CDR3 extends over 11 amino acids. The DNA of the CDR3 is TGCGCCAGCAAACACTACAATGAGCAGTTCTTC. Its translation: CASKHYNEQFF.

V usage is TRBV28 and J usage is TRBJ1-5, with 7 positions matching TRBD1. The CDR3 runs to 17 residues. With 6 bases clipped from V and 6 bases from J, the junction kept 17 bases outside the gene matches. CDR1 and CDR2 from the germline V gene are MDHEN and SYDVKM. The CDR3 bases are TGTGCCAGCAGGACAACGAGGGGGCGCGGGGTTGGTCAGCCCCAGCATTTT. As protein: CASRTTRGRGVGQPQHF.

The J gene is TRBJ2-7, the V gene TRBV27; the D is unclear. The V end was cut by 3 bases, the J end by 3 bases, with 9 bases between. Germline V gene data show CDR1 as MNHEY and CDR2 as SMNVEV (reference sequence). The CDR3 runs to 13 residues. CDR3 nucleotide sequence: TGTGCCAGCAGTTTGGGCAGGTACTACGAGCAGTACTTC. Amino acids: CASSLGRYYEQYF.

The rearrangement uses TRBV5-1 and TRBJ2-1; the D gene is possibly TRBD2 (5 bases). V gave up 7 bases and J gave up 6 bases, with 20 bases separating them. Germline V lookup: CDR1 SGHRS, CDR2 YFSETQ. The CDR3 is 15 residues long. The CDR3 DNA is TGCGCCAGCGTCCGGGGAACGGGCCCGGGCAATGAGCAGTTCTTC. Residues: CASVRGTGPGNEQFF.

CDR3 loop: CASSFQRWGTSGRGEQFF. The CDR3 DNA follows: TGTGCCAGCAGCTTTCAACGTTGGGGGACTAGCGGGAGAGGTGAGCAGTTCTTC. This chain connects TRBV7-2 to TRBJ2-1; 14 nucleotides align to TRBD2. Per the germline V gene, CDR1 is SGHTA and CDR2 is FQGNSA. The CDR3 loop spans 18 amino acids. V trimming: 3 bases; J trimming: 9 bases; junction bases outside the gene matches: 13.

The chain links TRBV13 to TRBJ1-6; weak D call: TRBD1 (5 bases). Germline V CDR1 and CDR2: PRHDT, FYEKMQ (reference sequence). V was trimmed by 5 bases and J by 15 bases, leaving 14 bases between them. There are 12 residues in the CDR3. CDR3 sequence: CASSLEAGHLHF. The DNA of the CDR3 is TGTGCCAGCAGCCTGGAGGCCGGACACCTCCACTTT.

This chain links TRBV15 with TRBJ2-5; tentative D call: TRBD2 (5 bases). Germline V gives CDR1 LNHNV, CDR2 YYDKDF (reference sequence). V was cut by 5 bases and J by 9 bases, with 16 bases left in between. CDR3 length: 13 amino acids. DNA of the CDR3: TGTGCCACCAGCGCTCCAAATCTAGCTTCCCAGTACTTC. Its protein is CATSAPNLASQYF.

The CDR3 sequence is CASSQEKRGHKETQYF. DNA for the CDR3: TGCGCCAGCAGCCAAGAAAAGCGGGGGCATAAAGAGACCCAGTACTTC. This chain joins TRBV4-1 and TRBJ2-5, with TRBD2 matching 8 bases. The CDR3 length is 16 residues. The ends lost 0 bases at V and 3 bases at J; junction bases unmatched: 6. Germline assignment: CDR1 MGHRA and CDR2 YSYEKL.

This sequence joins TRBV6-5 and TRBJ1-3, with D perhaps TRBD1 (5 bases). Per germline, CDR1 MNHEY and CDR2 SVGAGI. Trimming cost V 5 bases and J 0 bases, with 11 bases left between them. The CDR3 runs to 15 residues. CDR3 sequence: CASSRQQHSGNTIYF. In nucleotides, the CDR3 is TGTGCCAGCAGTCGACAGCAACACTCTGGAAACACCATATATTTT.

This clone has a single count. The chain joins TRBV30 to TRBJ1-4; tentatively, D is TRBD1 (6 bases). Trimming removed 0 bases at V and 7 bases at J, with 12 bases between. The CDR3 totals 14 residues. The V gene's germline CDR1 is GTSNPN and CDR2 SVGIG (reference sequence). CDR3 amino acids: CAWSVGGQAEKLFF. Written as DNA, the CDR3 is TGTGCCTGGAGTGTAGGGGGGCAGGCTGAAAAACTGTTTTTT.

This chain connects TRBV19 to TRBJ2-1, with TRBD2 identical over 13 bases. The CDR3 sequence is 16 residues long. Trimming took 8 bases from V and 1 from J; bases not matched to a gene: 5. Germline CDR1 and CDR2: LNHDA and SQIVND (reference sequence). CDR3 sequence reads: CASSTSGRRSYNEQFF. The CDR3 DNA follows: TGTGCCAGTTCGACTAGCGGGAGGCGGTCCTACAATGAGCAGTTCTTC.

This chain uses TRBV2 with TRBJ2-7, with TRBD2 matching over 10 bases. The CDR3 runs to 15 residues. V shed 8 bases, J shed 0 bases, and the junction held 7 bases outside the gene matches. CDR1 is SNHLY and CDR2 is FYNNEI in the germline V gene. CDR3 loop: CASGLAGARSYEQYF. The CDR3 bases are TGTGCCAGCGGGCTAGCGGGAGCCCGCTCCTACGAGCAGTACTTC.

This sequence joins TRBV19 and TRBJ1-1; D may be TRBD1 (5 bases). CDR3 length equals 17 residues. The germline V gene encodes CDR1 LNHDA and CDR2 SQIVND (reference sequence). Trimming removed 2 bases from V and 1 base from J, with 17 bases in between. The CDR3 reads CASSIFLTAAKNTEAFF. CDR3 DNA: TGTGCCAGTAGTATATTTTTGACAGCAGCAAAGAACACTGAAGCTTTCTTT.

V and J are TRBV5-1 and TRBJ2-7; a possible D gene is TRBD1 (5 bases). Germline V gene data show CDR1 as SGHRS and CDR2 as YFSETQ. The CDR3 sequence is 15 residues long. V was shortened by 4 bases and J by 1 base, with 15 bases between the two germline ends. The CDR3 DNA is TGCGCCAGCAGCCTACGCCCGACAGTATCCTACGAGCAGTACTTC. It yields the protein CASSLRPTVSYEQYF.

This clone has only one observation. J is TRBJ2-5 and V is TRBV7-6, with 15 bases that match TRBD2. The CDR3 covers 17 residues. V lost 3 bases and J lost 5; bases outside the gene matches: 7. Germline-derived CDR1 and CDR2 are SGHVS and FNYEAQ. The CDR3 bases are TGTGCCAGCAGCTTGGGACTAGCGGGAGGCGAGGGTGAGACCCAGTACTTC. Translated, it gives CASSLGLAGGEGETQYF.

This sequence joins TRBV28 and TRBJ2-5; the match to TRBD1 covers 9 bases. CDR3 length equals 15 residues. Germline lookup yields CDR1 MDHEN and CDR2 SYDVKM. J lost 5 bases, V lost 5 bases, and 9 bases had no gene match. CDR3: CASSTRGQGAETQYF. In nucleotides, the CDR3 is TGTGCCAGCAGTACCCGGGGACAGGGCGCGGAGACCCAGTACTTC.

J is TRBJ2-1 and V is TRBV21-1. TRBV21-1 corresponds to a pseudogene. The CDR3 is 13 residues long. CDR3 sequence (DNA): TGTGCCAGGAGAAGGTGGGGGTCGAATGAGCAGTTCTTC. This encodes CARRRWGSNEQFF.

The chain uses TRBV7-9 and TRBJ2-3; 7 bases match TRBD2. The V segment lost 3 bases and the J segment 6 bases; nucleotides outside the gene matches: 12. CDR1 is SEHNR, CDR2 FQNEAQ, per germline (reference sequence). The CDR3 extends over 16 amino acids. CDR3 bases: TGTGCCAGCAGCTTTCTAGCGGCCCTTTCTTCCGATACGCAGTATTTT. Residues: CASSFLAALSSDTQYF.

The chain carries TRBV7-8 and TRBJ1-1; D is unclear. Trimming took 3 bases from V and 3 from J, leaving 11 bases between them. Germline-derived CDR1 and CDR2 are SGHVS and FQNEAQ. The CDR3 is made up of 14 amino acids. Here the CDR3 reads CASSLTGLDTEAFF. CDR3 DNA sequence: TGTGCCAGCAGCTTGACGGGGTTGGACACTGAAGCTTTCTTT.

This clone was observed a few times. This sequence joins TRBV10-3 and TRBJ1-1; possible D gene TRBD1, 6 bases. V was clipped by 2 bases and J by 12 bases, with 22 bases between them. CDR1 and CDR2 (germline): ENHRY, SYGVKD. The CDR3 has 15 amino acids. CDR3 sequence reads: CAISEGGPEGWVPFF. The CDR3 DNA sequence: TGTGCCATCAGTGAGGGGGGGCCGGAGGGATGGGTACCTTTCTTT.